These T cell receptor beta chains were read from a single sample in a study of blood T cell repertoires in COVID-19. The protocol was immunoSEQ multiplex PCR, while the TCRdb copy is restricted to in-frame clones and leaves out a portion. The table shows about 150,000 clones, with about 90% occurring only once. The sample consisted of PBMCs or T cells enriched from blood (not recorded which). These receptors all come from a woman aged 40 to 55 who had been exposed to COVID-19. Both conserved end residues are part of each CDR3. D genes are given only for firm matches. Clone size is shown for a subset of rows, as once, few, many or a class of expanded clone.

TGCGCCAGCAGCCTCAGGGACAGGGGCTACACCTTC,CASSLRDRGYTF,.,TRBV5-1,TRBD1,TRBJ1-2
TGCGCCAGCAGCCAAGGTAGCGGGGGGGCGAGTTGGAATGAGCAGTTCTTC,CASSQGSGGASWNEQFF,.,TRBV4-1,TRBD2,TRBJ2-1
TGTGCCAGCAGCTCCTACACTCGGGGTAATTCACCCCTCCACTTT,CASSSYTRGNSPLHF,.,TRBV5-6,.,TRBJ1-6
TGTGCCAGCAGCCTTCGGCTAGCGAACGAGCAGTACTTC,CASSLRLANEQYF,.,TRBV11-2,.,TRBJ2-7
TGTGCCAGCTTATGGGGCGAGACCCAGTACTTC,CASLWGETQYF,.,TRBV27,.,TRBJ2-5
TGTGCCAGCAGTGGATTACAGGGTTACCCCCAGCATTTT,CASSGLQGYPQHF,once,TRBV27,.,TRBJ1-5
TGCGCCAGCAGCTCGGGACAGGGGGCTACTGAAGCTTTCTTT,CASSSGQGATEAFF,.,TRBV5-1,TRBD1,TRBJ1-1
TGTGCCAGCAGCCTGACTAGCGGGGGCCAGGGGCAAATCTACGAGCAGTACTTC,CASSLTSGGQGQIYEQYF,.,TRBV11-2,TRBD2,TRBJ2-7
TGTGCCAGCAGCCAAGGGTTCGGGTGGGGAGGCGAGCAGTACTTC,CASSQGFGWGGEQYF,once,TRBV3-1/TRBV3-2,.,TRBJ2-7
TGTGCCAGCAGTTATACCGGACAGGAAGAGACCCAGTACTTC,CASSYTGQEETQYF,.,TRBV6-2/TRBV6-3,TRBD1,TRBJ2-5
TGTGCCACCAGCAGGTGGGCGACTGAAGCTTTCTTT,CATSRWATEAFF,.,TRBV15,.,TRBJ1-1
TGTGCCACCAGCAGAGAGGGCAGCAACTATGGCTACACCTTC,CATSREGSNYGYTF,.,TRBV15,.,TRBJ1-2